A single sample gave rise to the 32 T cell receptor beta chains below, sequenced in a study of regulatory T cells in long-lasting Graves disease. As to time point: newly diagnosed GD, antithyroid drugs for less than 3 months. Generation of the TCR library employed RNA extracted from PBMCs. Both iRepertoire HTBI primers and Arm-PCR of CDR3 regions were used to build the TCR beta libraries. Each CDR3 protein is one row after TCRdb ran MiXCR on the multiplex PCR reads. The table has 350,000 to 400,000 distinct CDR3 sequences, around 16% seen once; the top ten hold 22%. This material consisted of peripheral blood mononuclear cells (PBMCs), taken at new diagnosis, from a patient treated with antithyroid drugs. The receptors come from a female donor with Graves disease.

This clonotype was counted at least ten times. V usage is TRBV20-1 and J usage is TRBJ2-5; a possible D gene is TRBD2 (6 bases). The CDR3 length is 15 residues. Germline V gene sequence: CDR1 DFQATT, CDR2 SNEGSKA (reference sequence). The V end was cut by 3 bases, the J end by 1 base, with 15 bases between. CDR3 sequence: CSASSIAETQETQYF. CDR3 bases: TGCAGTGCTAGTTCCATAGCGGAGACCCAAGAGACCCAGTACTTC.

This clonotype was detected a few times. V gene TRBV2 combines with J gene TRBJ1-1, with D possibly matching TRBD1 (5 bases). This CDR3 contains 14 residues. CDR1 is SNHLY, CDR2 FYNNEI, per germline. V lost 2 bases and J 4 bases, leaving 11 bases between the germline ends. CDR3 nucleotide sequence: TGTGCCAGCAGTGAAACGGGCGGGGGCACTGAAGCTTTCTTT. Translated, it gives CASSETGGGTEAFF.

This clonotype appeared many times. V and J are TRBV20-1 and TRBJ2-3, with D perhaps matching TRBD2 (7 bases). The length of the CDR3 is 14 residues. CDR1 and CDR2 from the germline V gene are DFQATT and SNEGSKA (reference sequence). V lost 6 bases and J lost 1, with 14 bases in between. The CDR3, as DNA: TGCAGTGCCGCCCGGGGGGCTGGCACAGATACGCAGTATTTT. Translating it yields CSAARGAGTDTQYF.

This clonotype was seen at least ten times. The chain has TRBV13 and TRBJ1-4; D is unclear. V was trimmed by 0 bases and J by 6 bases, leaving 8 bases between them. CDR1 PRHDT and CDR2 FYEKMQ come from the germline V gene (reference sequence). The CDR3 extends over 14 amino acids. The CDR3 reads CASSLGVGDEKLFF. CDR3 bases: TGTGCCAGCAGCTTAGGGGTTGGAGATGAAAAACTGTTTTTT.

This clonotype was detected many times. The DNA for the CDR3 is TGTGCCAGCAGTTCCATTGACAGGGGGATAAGGGAGACCCAGTACTTC. It yields the protein CASSSIDRGIRETQYF. This sequence joins TRBV27 and TRBJ2-5; 9 bases are a match to TRBD1. V lost 4 bases to trimming and J lost 5 bases; unmatched junction nucleotides: 11. CDR1 and CDR2 from the germline V gene are MNHEY and SMNVEV (reference sequence). This CDR3 comprises 16 residues.

This clonotype was detected ten times or more. The chain is built from TRBV11-2 and TRBJ1-2, with D possibly being TRBD1 (6 bases). Looked up from germline, CDR1 is SGHAT and CDR2 is FQNNGV. This CDR3 has 17 residues. The V and J ends lost 4 bases and 1 base respectively, with 19 bases between them. CDR3 in amino acids: CASSSLAGGPDNYGYTF. The CDR3 DNA sequence: TGTGCCAGCAGCTCCCTCGCGGGGGGGCCAGATAACTATGGCTACACCTTC.

This clonotype occurred many times. V usage is TRBV20-1 and J usage is TRBJ2-3, with 8 bases fitting TRBD2. With V trimmed by 4 bases and J by 2 bases, 5 bases remained unmatched. Germline V gene lookup returns CDR1 DFQATT and CDR2 SNEGSKA (reference sequence). The CDR3 is made up of 14 amino acids. In nucleotides, the CDR3 is TGCAGTGCTAAAAGCGGGGGATACACAGATACGCAGTATTTT. Translating it yields CSAKSGGYTDTQYF.

This clonotype came up a few times. The chain has TRBV3-1 and TRBJ2-2, with TRBD2 identical over 9 bases. CDR3 size: 15 residues. Germline trimming cut 2 bases from V and 4 bases from J; bases unmatched to any gene: 2. CDR1 is LGHDT, CDR2 YNNKEL, per germline (reference sequence). The CDR3 region is CASSQKRGVTGELFF. The CDR3 DNA sequence: TGTGCCAGCAGCCAAAAGCGGGGGGTCACCGGGGAGCTGTTTTTT.

This clonotype was seen many times. The chain combines TRBV6-1 with TRBJ2-3, with 7 nucleotides matching TRBD2. The CDR3 consists of 15 residues. The germline V gene encodes CDR1 MNHNS and CDR2 SASEGT. The V segment lost 7 bases and the J segment 6 bases; nucleotides outside the gene matches: 13. This chain's CDR3 is CASTLPGGSVDTQYF. CDR3 bases: TGTGCCAGCACCCTCCCGGGGGGTTCAGTGGATACGCAGTATTTT.

This clonotype came up many times. The gene calls are TRBV7-3 and TRBJ2-2; 8 nucleotides agree with TRBD2. Per germline, CDR1 SGHTA and CDR2 FQGTGA. The CDR3 has 16 residues. Trimming took 2 bases from V and 0 from J; bases not matched to a gene: 2. CDR3 amino acids: CASSLQAGANTGELFF. Here the CDR3 DNA reads TGTGCCAGCAGCTTACAAGCGGGGGCGAACACCGGGGAGCTGTTTTTT.

This clonotype was observed many times. This chain connects TRBV4-3 to TRBJ2-7; 7 bases align to TRBD2. The J segment lost 6 bases and the V segment lost 0 bases, leaving 8 bases of the junction unmatched. The V gene's germline CDR1 is LGHNA and CDR2 YSLEER. The CDR3 is made up of 15 amino acids. The CDR3 spells CASSQDQWTRSEQYF. CDR3 bases: TGCGCCAGCAGCCAAGATCAGTGGACTAGAAGCGAGCAGTACTTC.

In this sample, this clonotype turned up many times. This chain uses TRBV7-6 with TRBJ2-3; TRBD1 is a possible D gene (5 bases). CDR1 and CDR2 from the germline V gene are SGHVS and FNYEAQ. The CDR3 consists of 12 residues. The V end was cut by 7 bases, the J end by 6 bases, with 11 bases between. The CDR3 region is CASTQGWDTQYF. The CDR3 coding sequence is TGTGCCAGCACCCAGGGCTGGGATACGCAGTATTTT.

This clonotype has just a few counts. The chain combines TRBV6-9 with TRBJ2-1, with TRBD1 matching over 8 bases. The germline V gene has CDR1 MNHGY and CDR2 SVAAGI. Losses at the gene ends were 4 bases for V and 4 bases for J; bases not matched to a gene: 9. CDR3 length: 16 residues. The CDR3, as DNA: TGTGCCAGCAGTTGGTCTGGTCAGGGGGCGTACAATGAGCAGTTCTTC. It specifies CASSWSGQGAYNEQFF.

Ten or more counts support this clonotype. The rearrangement uses TRBV20-1 and TRBJ2-7; no definite D call. Germline-derived CDR1 and CDR2 are DFQATT and SNEGSKA (reference sequence). The germline V and J ends were trimmed by 0 bases and 0 bases, with 9 bases remaining between them. This CDR3 contains 14 residues. The CDR3 is CSAREGQVSYEQYF. The CDR3 nucleotides read TGCAGTGCTAGAGAAGGGCAGGTCTCCTACGAGCAGTACTTC.

This clonotype was detected many times. The chain combines TRBV6-5 with TRBJ2-1; TRBD2 is a possible D gene (5 bases). The CDR3 is 14 residues long. V lost 2 bases and J 9 bases, leaving 14 bases between the germline ends. Looked up from germline, CDR1 is MNHEY and CDR2 is SVGAGI. The CDR3 bases are TGTGCCAGCAGTTACCTCCAACTAGTGCCTGAGCAGTTCTTC. Translated, it gives CASSYLQLVPEQFF.

This clonotype was counted at least ten times. The chain uses TRBV5-1 and TRBJ1-6; possible D gene TRBD1, 5 bases. This CDR3 has 14 residues. Trimming took 7 bases from V and 7 from J, leaving 15 bases between them. The germline CDR1 and CDR2 sequences are SGHRS and YFSETQ. The CDR3 DNA follows: TGCGCCAGCTACCCCGGGACGGTGAATTCACCCCTCCACTTT. This gives the protein CASYPGTVNSPLHF. The variable domain in full, with the rest retrieved from reference TRBV5-1 and TRBJ1-6, is KAGVTQTPRYLIKTRGQQVTLSCSPISGHRSVSWYQQTPGQGLQFLFEYFSETQRNKGNFPGRFSGRQFSNSRSEMNVSTLELGDSALYLCASYPGTVNSPLHFGNGTRLTVT.

This clonotype has at least ten counts. V usage is TRBV12-3 or TRBV12-4 and J usage is TRBJ1-5; 12 bases line up with TRBD1. V shed 5 bases, J shed 4 bases, and the junction held 6 bases outside the gene matches. The CDR3 length is 16 residues. The CDR3 nucleotides read TGTGCCAGCAGTCCGGGACAGGGGGCAAGGAATCAGCCCCAGCATTTT. It encodes CASSPGQGARNQPQHF.

This clonotype appeared many times. The chain uses TRBV27 and TRBJ1-2; 11 bases are a match to TRBD1. Germline V gives CDR1 MNHEY, CDR2 SMNVEV (reference sequence). V trimming: 10 bases; J trimming: 3 bases; junction bases outside the gene matches: 13. The CDR3 length is 16 residues. DNA for the CDR3: TGTGCCACCCACCCCGGACAGGGGGCTTTTGACTATGGCTACACCTTC. Translation: CATHPGQGAFDYGYTF.

This chain uses TRBV27 with TRBJ2-3; D is possibly TRBD2 (5 bases). Germline CDR1 MNHEY, CDR2 SMNVEV (reference sequence). Trimming took off 6 bases at V and 4 bases at J, with 17 bases between the two ends. CDR3 length equals 15 residues. DNA of the CDR3: TGTGCCAGCAGCCCCGGGGTCATATACGCAGATACGCAGTATTTT. Amino acid sequence: CASSPGVIYADTQYF.

This clonotype was detected a few times. V is TRBV7-3 and J is TRBJ1-1; TRBD1 is a possible D gene (5 bases). V was pared by 6 bases and J by 1 base, with 18 bases between. Germline CDR1 and CDR2: SGHTA and FQGTGA. This CDR3 is built from 16 residues. This CDR3 reads CASSYRNRGQNTEAFF. CDR3 nucleotide sequence: TGTGCCAGCAGTTACAGAAACCGGGGCCAGAACACTGAAGCTTTCTTT.

This clonotype was seen at least ten times. This sequence joins TRBV11-2 and TRBJ2-1; TRBD1 matches at 8 bases. CDR1 and CDR2 (germline): SGHAT, FQNNGV. Trimming at V came to 3 bases and at J to 16 bases, leaving 8 bases not matched to a gene. The CDR3 runs 12 residues. CDR3 sequence reads: CASSFGGQGYFF. The DNA for the CDR3 is TGTGCCAGCAGCTTTGGAGGACAGGGCTATTTCTTC.

This clonotype was detected ten times or more. V and J are TRBV12-3 or TRBV12-4 and TRBJ2-7; D is unresolved. The germline V and J ends were trimmed by 6 bases and 4 bases, with 13 bases remaining between them. This CDR3 is built from 13 residues. CDR3 bases: TGTGCCAGCAGCCCCCTCCAGAATTACGAGCAGTACTTC. Translating it yields CASSPLQNYEQYF.

This clonotype was detected ten times or more. The chain has TRBV30 and TRBJ1-5, with D unresolved. There are 13 residues in the CDR3. Looked up from germline, CDR1 is GTSNPN and CDR2 is SVGIG (reference sequence). Trimming removed 2 bases at V and 0 bases at J, with 5 bases between. In DNA form, the CDR3 reads TGTGCCTGGAGTCGGTATAGCAATCAGCCCCAGCATTTT. Translation gives CAWSRYSNQPQHF. Full variable domain (remainder filled in from reference TRBV30 and TRBJ1-5): SQTIHQWPATLVQPVGSPLSLECTVEGTSNPNLYWYRQAAGRGLQLLFYSVGIGQISSEVPQNLSASRPQDRQFILSSKKLLLSDSGFYLCAWSRYSNQPQHFGDGTRLSIL.

This clonotype was found many times. V and J are TRBV4-1 and TRBJ2-1; 8 positions agree with TRBD1. This CDR3 region has 15 residues. V lost 1 base and J lost 10; bases outside the gene matches: 9. From germline, CDR1 is MGHRA and CDR2 YSYEKL. The CDR3 protein is CASSQGVGQGGEQFF. The CDR3 bases are TGCGCCAGCAGCCAAGGAGTAGGACAGGGTGGGGAGCAGTTCTTC.

This clonotype has a count of ten or more. The V call is TRBV27, the J call TRBJ2-1, with 11 bases identical to TRBD1. The CDR3 has 15 amino acids. J gave up 6 bases and V 5 bases, and 6 bases lay outside the gene matches. Germline CDR1 MNHEY, CDR2 SMNVEV (reference sequence). The CDR3 region has the DNA TGTGCCAGCAGTCAAGGGACAGGGGGGATCAATGAGCAGTTCTTC. This sequence encodes CASSQGTGGINEQFF.

This clonotype was recorded at least ten times. This rearrangement joins TRBV7-9 to TRBJ2-1, with 9 positions matching TRBD2. Trimming cost V 2 bases and J 5 bases; bases outside gene matches: 7. Looked up from germline, CDR1 is SEHNR and CDR2 is FQNEAQ (reference sequence). The CDR3 spans 16 residues. The CDR3 region has the DNA TGTGCCAGCAGCTTAATTCGGCGGGAGGGCAACAATGAGCAGTTCTTC. Translation: CASSLIRREGNNEQFF.

About this clonotype itself: Given a much more abundant clone one base away, this may be a read error. The chain carries TRBV7-2 and TRBJ2-1; D is undetermined. From germline, CDR1 is SGHTA and CDR2 FQGNSA. The CDR3 totals 16 residues. Trimming removed 3 bases from V and 0 bases from J, with 12 bases in between. The CDR3 here is CASSFPWTSSYNEQFF. As DNA, the CDR3 is TGTGCCAGCAGCTTCCCCTGGACGAGCTCCTACAATGAGCAGTTCTTC.

This clonotype has ten or more counts. The J gene is TRBJ1-6, the V gene TRBV27; D is unresolved. The CDR3 has 16 residues. Germline V gives CDR1 MNHEY, CDR2 SMNVEV (reference sequence). The germline V and J ends were trimmed by 0 bases and 1 base, with 7 bases remaining between them. The CDR3 DNA reads TGTGCCAGCAGTTTATCCCCAGTATCCTATAATTCACCCCTCCACTTT. Residues: CASSLSPVSYNSPLHF.

This clonotype was recorded a few times. The chain is built from TRBV5-5 and TRBJ1-1; D is perhaps TRBD1 (6 bases). The CDR3 is 15 residues long. The germline gives CDR1 SGHKS, CDR2 YYEKEE (reference sequence). Between the trimmed V and J ends, which lost 4 bases and 2 bases, there was a span of 15 bases. The CDR3 spells CASSPDPQGNTEAFF. The CDR3 DNA reads as TGTGCCAGCAGCCCTGACCCACAGGGCAACACTGAAGCTTTCTTT.

The chain combines TRBV27 with TRBJ1-4; D not resolved. The germline gives CDR1 MNHEY, CDR2 SMNVEV (reference sequence). This CDR3 has 12 residues. With 5 bases removed from V and 6 bases from J, the gap between germline ends came to 7 bases. The CDR3, as DNA: TGTGCCAGCAGTCAGTCCCATGAAAAACTGTTTTTT. Protein: CASSQSHEKLFF.

Comments on this clonotype: The junction does not match germline at one end; this may be a read error. The chain joins TRBV27 to TRBJ1-2, with D uncertain. The length of the CDR3 is 12 residues. CDR1 MNHEY and CDR2 SMNVEV come from the germline V gene (reference sequence). CDR3 nucleotide sequence: TGTGCCGGCAGTTTTGAGGGTTATGACTACACCTTC. Amino acids: CAGSFEGYDYTF.

The chain is built from TRBV6-4 and TRBJ2-7, with TRBD2 matching over 7 bases. V trimming: 5 bases; J trimming: 7 bases; junction bases outside the gene matches: 8. Germline assignment: CDR1 MRHNA and CDR2 SNTAGT. The CDR3 is made up of 13 amino acids. CDR3 sequence: CASSYGGEGEQYF. Here the CDR3 DNA reads TGTGCCAGCAGTTACGGCGGGGAGGGGGAGCAGTACTTC.